The 10 T cell receptor beta chains below were found in one sample sequenced in a study of CXCR3-negative and CXCR3-positive naive CD8 T cells. Whole-study findings and limits: More hydrophobic TRB CDR3s were found in CXCR3-positive naive cells than in CXCR3-negative naive cells.

No antigen has been assigned to these receptors. UMI-labeled 5' RACE TRB cDNA libraries were prepared from the cells. TCRdb reprocessed the 5' RACE reads and stores each CDR3 protein as one record, lacking DNA. The table counts roughly 63,000 distinct CDR3 sequences; roughly 4.4% lies in the top ten. The sample consisted of naive CXCR3+ CD8+ T cells from blood. Subset reported: CD45RO-CCR7+CD27+CD95- naive CD8+ T cells expressing CXCR3 (TNR3+). These receptors all stem from a human donor in good health. Some clones in this sample may be carry-over from other donors' samples.

The J gene is TRBJ2-7, the V gene TRBV28; TCRdb proposes TRBD1, but this gene call is untestable without DNA. Germline V CDR1 and CDR2: MDHEN, SYDVKM. This CDR3 contains 13 residues. This CDR3 reads CASRDRPSYEQYF.

The chain couples TRBV5-1 to TRBJ2-2. This CDR3 is 14 amino acids long. Germline loops: CDR1 SGHRS, CDR2 YFSETQ. This CDR3 is CASSLRLNTGELFF.

The V call is TRBV7-9, the J call TRBJ2-7; without DNA, the TCRdb call of TRBD2 cannot be checked. The CDR3 runs 14 residues. Germline CDR1 reads SEHNR; CDR2 reads FQNEAQ (reference sequence). CDR3 protein: CASSLPISHYEQYF.

The V call is TRBV7-6, the J call TRBJ2-5. Germline V gene sequence: CDR1 SGHVS, CDR2 FNYEAQ. The CDR3 loop spans 14 amino acids. The CDR3 sequence: CASRIYRTQETQYF.

This rearrangement joins TRBV27 to TRBJ2-1. CDR3 length: 12 amino acids. Germline lookup yields CDR1 MNHEY and CDR2 SMNVEV (reference sequence). Here the CDR3 reads CASSSPAEEQFF.

The V call is TRBV6-2 or TRBV6-3, the J call TRBJ2-1; TCRdb gives TRBD1 as the D gene, but with no DNA this cannot be confirmed. The CDR3 sequence is 15 residues long. Germline V lookup: CDR1 MNHEY, CDR2 SVGEGT. The CDR3 sequence: CASSYSGTPYNEQFF.

This CDR3 is CASITSGGASYNEQFF. The V gene is TRBV6-1, the J gene TRBJ2-1; as DNA is missing, the TRBD2 call by TCRdb cannot be tested. The CDR3 spans 16 residues. From germline, CDR1 is MNHNS and CDR2 SASEGT.

The CDR3 here is CASSAPTVSRHF. This chain uses TRBV19 with TRBJ1-5; TCRdb's assignment of TRBD1 cannot be checked, as there is no DNA. Germline V gene lookup returns CDR1 LNHDA and CDR2 SQIVND (reference sequence). The CDR3 is 12 residues long. Full variable domain (rest looked up from reference TRBV19 and TRBJ1-5): DGGITQSPKYLFRKEGQNVTLSCEQNLNHDAMYWYRQDPGQGLRLIYYSQIVNDFQKGDIAEGYSVSREKKESFPLTVTSAQKNPTAFYLCASSAPTVSRHFGDGTRLSIL.

The genes are TRBV9 and TRBJ2-5; without DNA, the TCRdb call of TRBD1 cannot be checked. The CDR3 runs to 14 residues. Germline V gene data show CDR1 as SGDLS and CDR2 as YYNGEE. CDR3 sequence: CASSAGTGKETQYF.

This sequence joins TRBV14 and TRBJ2-1; the D gene TCRdb calls, TRBD1, cannot be checked with no DNA. The CDR3 covers 13 residues. The germline gives CDR1 SGHDN, CDR2 FVKESK. The CDR3 sequence: CASSPLVSREQFF.